This T cell receptor beta chain was recovered during a study of identical twins. The CDR3 is 14 amino acids. Trimming took 2 bases from V and 3 from J, leaving 8 bases between them. Germline V gene lookup returns CDR1 MNHEY and CDR2 SMNVEV (reference sequence). There are many counts of this clonotype. Unique molecular identifiers were present on cDNA, and template switching added a universal primer site. MiXCR was run by TCRdb on the 5' RACE reads, yielding one entry per CDR3 protein. The data contain 350,000 to 400,000 distinct CDR3 sequences, around 9.7% of them singletons. This sequence joins TRBV27 and TRBJ1-5, with a possible D match to TRBD1 (5 bases). The specimen sequenced was naive T cells sorted from blood. The clonotype originates from a woman between 45 and 65 years old in good health. In DNA, the CDR3 is TGTGCCAGCAGTTTACTAGGGGACAATCAGCCCCAGCATTTT. This codes for CASSLLGDNQPQHF.